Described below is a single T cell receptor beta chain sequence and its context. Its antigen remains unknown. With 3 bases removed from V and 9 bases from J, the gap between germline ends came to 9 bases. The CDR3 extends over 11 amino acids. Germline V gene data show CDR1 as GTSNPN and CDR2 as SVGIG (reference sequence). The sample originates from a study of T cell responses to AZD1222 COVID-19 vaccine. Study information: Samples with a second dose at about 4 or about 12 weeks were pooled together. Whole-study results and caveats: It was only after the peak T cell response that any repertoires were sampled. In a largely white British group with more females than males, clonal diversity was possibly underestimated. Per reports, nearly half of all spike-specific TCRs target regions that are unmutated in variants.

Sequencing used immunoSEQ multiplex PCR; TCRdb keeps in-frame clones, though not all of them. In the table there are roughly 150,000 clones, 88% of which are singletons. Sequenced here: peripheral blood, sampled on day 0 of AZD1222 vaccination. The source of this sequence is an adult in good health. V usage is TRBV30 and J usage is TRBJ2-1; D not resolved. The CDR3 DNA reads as TGTGCCTGGAGCCTTGGGTCTGAGCAGTTCTTC. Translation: CAWSLGSEQFF.